These 26 T cell receptor beta chains originate from one sample sequenced in a study of blood T cell repertoires in COVID-19. Libraries were prepared by immunoSEQ multiplex PCR; TCRdb keeps only in-frame clonotypes and omits some of them. The top ten clones hold about 5.7% of a sample with hundreds of thousands of clones, about 83% of them seen once. Sequencing was done on a sample of PBMCs or T cells enriched from blood (not recorded which). These TCRs come from a middle-aged woman who had recovered from COVID-19.

The chain joins TRBV7-9 to TRBJ2-1; D is perhaps TRBD2 (5 bases). Germline loops: CDR1 SEHNR, CDR2 FQNEAQ (reference sequence). This CDR3 region has 14 residues. Trimming took 5 bases from V and 9 from J, leaving 17 bases between them. CDR3 sequence: CASSGETRAAEQFF. The CDR3, as DNA: TGTGCCAGCAGCGGGGAGACACGGGCCGCTGAGCAGTTCTTC.

The rearrangement uses TRBV7-2 and TRBJ2-7, with D perhaps TRBD2 (5 bases). In germline, CDR1 is SGHTA, CDR2 FQGNSA. Trimming left V 1 base short and J 3 bases short, with 10 bases between. The CDR3 is made up of 14 amino acids. This CDR3 reads CASSLEVGVYEQYF. In DNA form, the CDR3 reads TGTGCCAGCAGCTTAGAGGTGGGAGTCTACGAGCAGTACTTC.

This clone came up once. The gene calls are TRBV3-1 (or the pseudogene TRBV3-2) and TRBJ2-3; D gene unclear. Between the trimmed V and J ends, which lost 9 bases and 5 bases, there was a span of 21 bases. CDR3 length equals 15 residues. Germline CDR1 and CDR2: LGHDT and YNNKEL (reference sequence). The CDR3 bases are TGTGCCAGTGCTCAAAGTCCCCAGGCCGGAGATACGCAGTATTTT. This translates into CASAQSPQAGDTQYF.

V usage is TRBV4-1 and J usage is TRBJ2-1, with 14 positions matching TRBD2. This CDR3 has 17 residues. Germline CDR1 MGHRA, CDR2 YSYEKL. The V gene end was trimmed by 4 bases and the J gene end by 7 bases; junction bases not matched to a gene: 9. This CDR3 is CASSPDVTSGRGNEQFF. The CDR3 region has the DNA TGCGCCAGCAGCCCGGATGTGACTAGCGGGAGGGGGAATGAGCAGTTCTTC.

This clone occurred once. The chain has TRBV7-6 and TRBJ2-3; 9 bases are a match to TRBD1. With V trimmed by 5 bases and J by 2 bases, 8 bases remained unmatched. The CDR3 consists of 16 residues. CDR1 is SGHVS and CDR2 is FNYEAQ in the germline V gene. The CDR3 bases are TGTGCCAGCAGCCCAACAGGGGGCATATACACAGATACGCAGTATTTT. Its protein product is CASSPTGGIYTDTQYF. Using reference TRBV7-6 and TRBJ2-3 for the parts outside the CDR3, the full variable domain is GAGVSQSPRYKVTKRGQDVALRCDPISGHVSLYWYRQALGQGPEFLTYFNYEAQQDKSGLPNDRFSAERPEGSISTLTIQRTEQRDSAMYRCASSPTGGIYTDTQYFGPGTRLTVL.

V is TRBV29-1 and J is TRBJ1-6; D is unclear. Trimming took off 8 bases at V and 0 bases at J, with 8 bases between the two ends. This CDR3 comprises 13 residues. Looked up from germline, CDR1 is SQVTM and CDR2 is ANQGSEA. The CDR3 coding sequence is TGCAGCACCCACAGCTCCTATAATTCACCCCTCCACTTT. It is translated as CSTHSSYNSPLHF.

J is TRBJ2-3 and V is TRBV19, with D maybe TRBD1 (6 bases). Trimming removed 3 bases from V and 3 bases from J, with 16 bases in between. Per germline, CDR1 LNHDA and CDR2 SQIVND (reference sequence). The CDR3 consists of 16 residues. The CDR3 bases are TGTGCCAGTAGTATGGCAGGGGTGTGGGAGACAGATACGCAGTATTTT. Protein product: CASSMAGVWETDTQYF.

The rearrangement joins TRBV6-2 or TRBV6-3 to TRBJ2-1; 12 bases line up with TRBD2. The CDR3 covers 19 residues. Germline V CDR1 and CDR2: MNHEY, SVGEGT. V was pared by 0 bases and J by 4 bases, with 10 bases of the junction left unmatched. CDR3 sequence: CASSYSRVLAGGFYNEQFF. CDR3 sequence (DNA): TGTGCCAGCAGTTACTCGAGGGTACTAGCGGGAGGCTTTTACAATGAGCAGTTCTTC.

The chain joins TRBV18 to TRBJ1-1, with 7 positions matching TRBD1. There are 16 residues in the CDR3. The germline gives CDR1 KGHSH, CDR2 LQKENI. Unmatched junction bases numbered 8, after V lost 4 bases and J lost 0 bases. In DNA form, the CDR3 reads TGTGCCAGCTCACTCGACCAGGGGGTGCTGAACACTGAAGCTTTCTTT. Amino acids: CASSLDQGVLNTEAFF. Full variable domain (remainder filled in from reference TRBV18 and TRBJ1-1): NAGVMQNPRHLVRRRGQEARLRCSPMKGHSHVYWYRQLPEEGLKFMVYLQKENIIDESGMPKERFSAEFPKEGPSILRIQQVVRGDSAAYFCASSLDQGVLNTEAFFGQGTRLTVV.

This clone appeared a single time. The gene calls are TRBV30 and TRBJ1-2; 10 bases are shared with TRBD1. The germline CDR1 and CDR2 sequences are GTSNPN and SVGIG (reference sequence). The ends lost 8 bases at V and 8 bases at J; junction bases unmatched: 8. The CDR3 has 12 residues. CDR3 DNA: TGTGCCACCAAGGGACAGGGGCTGGGCTACACCTTC. Translation: CATKGQGLGYTF.

The V gene is TRBV28, the J gene TRBJ2-1, with 11 bases identical to TRBD2. CDR3 length equals 15 residues. Per the germline V gene, CDR1 is MDHEN and CDR2 is SYDVKM. V lost 6 bases, J lost 2 bases, and 3 bases stayed unmatched. CDR3 loop: CASSKTSGTYNEQFF. The CDR3 DNA reads as TGTGCCAGCAGCAAGACTAGCGGGACCTACAATGAGCAGTTCTTC. The full variable domain, with the rest looked up from reference TRBV28 and TRBJ2-1, is DVKVTQSSRYLVKRTGEKVFLECVQDMDHENMFWYRQDPGLGLRLIYFSYDVKMKEKGDIPEGYSVSREKKERFSLILESASTNQTSMYLCASSKTSGTYNEQFFGPGTRLTVL.

This clone was detected once. The V and J genes are TRBV19 and TRBJ1-5, with D maybe TRBD1 (5 bases). The CDR3 runs 14 residues. V was cut by 5 bases and J by 10 bases, with 18 bases left in between. Germline V gene data show CDR1 as LNHDA and CDR2 as SQIVND (reference sequence). CDR3 nucleotides: TGTGCCAGTAGTCAGGACGGGGGTGATAAACCCCAGCATTTT. Translating gives CASSQDGGDKPQHF.

This clone was seen repeatedly, ten times or more. The rearrangement joins TRBV3-1 (or the pseudogene TRBV3-2) to TRBJ1-6, with D perhaps matching TRBD1 (6 bases). This CDR3 comprises 15 residues. Trimming removed 1 base at V and 10 bases at J, with 14 bases between. From germline, CDR1 is LGHDT and CDR2 YNNKEL (reference sequence). CDR3 sequence: CASSQAHRVSSPLHF. The CDR3 nucleotides are TGTGCCAGCAGCCAAGCCCACAGGGTTTCCTCACCCCTCCACTTT.

For this clone: This same CDR3 is encoded by further DNA sequences in the sample. The J gene is TRBJ2-7, the V gene TRBV18, with 7 bases fitting TRBD1. This CDR3 region has 12 residues. The J segment lost 6 bases and the V segment lost 2 bases, leaving 1 base of the junction unmatched. CDR1 is KGHSH and CDR2 is LQKENI in the germline V gene. DNA for the CDR3: TGTGCCAGCTCACCAGACAGGGTCGAGCAGTACTTC. Its protein is CASSPDRVEQYF.

The V and J genes are TRBV7-2 and TRBJ2-2, with a tentative D call TRBD2 (6 bases). Trimming took 1 base from V and 4 from J, leaving 10 bases between them. This CDR3 is built from 15 residues. Germline CDR1 SGHTA, CDR2 FQGNSA. The CDR3 region is CASSLDPSVTGELFF. The CDR3 nucleotides are TGTGCCAGCAGCTTAGATCCTAGCGTCACCGGGGAGCTGTTTTTT.

V and J are TRBV16 and TRBJ1-1, with TRBD1 identical over 7 bases. The CDR3 extends over 15 amino acids. CDR1 KGHSY and CDR2 FQNENV come from the germline V gene. Trimming at V came to 1 base and at J to 5 bases, leaving 7 bases not matched to a gene. CDR3: CASSQLGRQGTEAFF. The CDR3 DNA sequence: TGTGCCAGCAGCCAATTAGGTCGACAGGGAACTGAAGCTTTCTTT.

The chain is built from TRBV30 and TRBJ2-1, with 14 bases that match TRBD2. This CDR3 is 15 amino acids long. Losses at the gene ends were 2 bases for V and 6 bases for J; bases not matched to a gene: 3. Germline CDR1 is GTSNPN and CDR2 is SVGIG (reference sequence). The CDR3 DNA reads TGTGCCTGGAGTAAGGGGACTAGCGGGAGCAATGAGCAGTTCTTC. This sequence encodes CAWSKGTSGSNEQFF.

This clone was seen a few times. The rearrangement links TRBV9 to TRBJ1-6, with TRBD1 matching over 9 bases. The CDR3 length is 14 residues. The junction had 6 bases not matched to a gene; V was cut back by 4 bases and J by 10 bases. The V gene's germline CDR1 is SGDLS and CDR2 YYNGEE. Here the CDR3 reads CASSLRQGGSPLHF. As DNA, the CDR3 is TGTGCCAGCAGCCTAAGACAGGGGGGCTCACCCCTCCACTTT.

This clone was observed once. The V call is TRBV19, the J call TRBJ1-1; 8 nucleotides align to TRBD1. CDR1 and CDR2 (germline): LNHDA, SQIVND (reference sequence). V was clipped by 5 bases and J by 7 bases; unmatched bases: 15. The CDR3 runs to 16 residues. Here the CDR3 DNA reads TGTGCCAGTAGTGTTACCCGGTGGGGACAGGACTTTGAAGCTTTCTTT. Translated, it gives CASSVTRWGQDFEAFF.

The genes are TRBV29-1 and TRBJ2-1; 12 bases line up with TRBD2. V was pared by 5 bases and J by 4 bases, with 9 bases of the junction left unmatched. Germline CDR1 reads SQVTM; CDR2 reads ANQGSEA. The CDR3 covers 16 residues. This chain's CDR3 is CSVLLAGGPVYNEQFF. In nucleotides, the CDR3 is TGCAGCGTTCTTCTAGCGGGAGGGCCGGTTTACAATGAGCAGTTCTTC.

V gene TRBV10-2 combines with J gene TRBJ2-3; 10 positions match TRBD1. Germline CDR1 reads WSHSY; CDR2 reads SAAADI. Unmatched junction bases numbered 6, after V lost 7 bases and J lost 5 bases. There are 14 residues in the CDR3. The CDR3 coding sequence is TGCGCCAGCACCGGGACAGGGGTGCAAGATACGCAGTATTTT. Translation: CASTGTGVQDTQYF.

The chain recombines TRBV5-4 with TRBJ2-7; a weak D match, TRBD2 (6 bases). This CDR3 has 16 amino acids. Germline CDR1 is SGHNT and CDR2 is YYREEE (reference sequence). Deletions cut 3 bases from V and 4 bases from J, with 20 bases between. CDR3 sequence: CASSSGPLGLNYEQYF. In DNA form, the CDR3 reads TGTGCCAGCAGCTCCGGCCCTCTGGGACTTAATTACGAGCAGTACTTC.

Written as DNA, the CDR3 is TGTGCCAGCAGCTTGGTAGGAGTGGAGCAGTACTTC. Translated: CASSLVGVEQYF. The V call is TRBV7-2, the J call TRBJ2-7; the D is unclear. Per germline, CDR1 SGHTA and CDR2 FQGNSA. The length of the CDR3 is 12 residues. V lost 3 bases and J lost 7, with 10 bases in between.

The chain links TRBV7-6 to TRBJ2-5, with a weak D call TRBD2 (5 bases). The CDR3 length is 14 residues. Germline V gene data show CDR1 as SGHVS and CDR2 as FNYEAQ. Deletions cut 6 bases from V and 4 bases from J, with 15 bases between. In DNA, the CDR3 is TGTGCCAGCAGACGGGGTATGTCGGGAGAGACCCAGTACTTC. Translating gives CASRRGMSGETQYF.

The chain combines TRBV2 with TRBJ2-5; 14 positions agree with TRBD2. V trimming: 6 bases; J trimming: 5 bases; junction bases outside the gene matches: 5. Germline CDR1 is SNHLY and CDR2 is FYNNEI. The CDR3 runs to 15 residues. CDR3 coding DNA: TGTGCCAGCAGAAGACTAGCGGGAGGGCTGGAGACCCAGTACTTC. This codes for CASRRLAGGLETQYF.

The gene calls are TRBV5-1 and TRBJ2-1; 14 positions match TRBD2. With V trimmed by 4 bases and J by 8 bases, 11 bases remained unmatched. Looked up from germline, CDR1 is SGHRS and CDR2 is YFSETQ. This CDR3 is 17 amino acids long. CDR3 DNA sequence: TGCGCCAGCAGCGGCGGGACTAGCGGGAGCACGGGCCATGAGCAGTTCTTC. This encodes CASSGGTSGSTGHEQFF.